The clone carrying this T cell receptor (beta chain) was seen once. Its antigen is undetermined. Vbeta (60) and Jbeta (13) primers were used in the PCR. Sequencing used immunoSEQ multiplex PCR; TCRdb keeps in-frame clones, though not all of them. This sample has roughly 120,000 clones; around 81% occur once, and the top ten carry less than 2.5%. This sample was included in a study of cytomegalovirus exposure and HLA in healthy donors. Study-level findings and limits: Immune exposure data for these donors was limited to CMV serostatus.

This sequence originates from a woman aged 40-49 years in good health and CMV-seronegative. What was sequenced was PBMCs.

The CDR3 loop is CASSQGRGGGGDEETQYF. Here the CDR3 DNA reads TGTGCCAGCAGCCAGGGCAGGGGCGGCGGGGGGGACGAAGAGACCCAGTACTTC. The chain carries TRBV4-2 and TRBJ2-5; 9 positions agree with TRBD2. CDR3 length equals 18 residues. Trimming at V came to 3 bases and at J to 3 bases, leaving 14 bases not matched to a gene. In germline, CDR1 is LGHNA, CDR2 YNFKEQ.